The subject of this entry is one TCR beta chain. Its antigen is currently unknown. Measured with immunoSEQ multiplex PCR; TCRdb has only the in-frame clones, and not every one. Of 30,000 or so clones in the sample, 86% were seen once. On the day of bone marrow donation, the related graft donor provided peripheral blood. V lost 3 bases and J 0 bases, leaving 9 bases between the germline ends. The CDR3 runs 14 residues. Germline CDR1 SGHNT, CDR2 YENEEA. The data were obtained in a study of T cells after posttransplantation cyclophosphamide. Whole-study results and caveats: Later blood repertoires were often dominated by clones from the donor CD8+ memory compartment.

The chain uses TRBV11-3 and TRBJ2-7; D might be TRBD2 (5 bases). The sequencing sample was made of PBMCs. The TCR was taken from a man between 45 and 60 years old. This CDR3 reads CASSFTGSSYEQYF. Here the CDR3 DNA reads TGTGCCAGCAGCTTTACGGGAAGCTCCTACGAGCAGTACTTC.